The rows below give T cell receptor beta chains drawn from one sample of a study of CXCR3-negative and CXCR3-positive naive CD8 T cells. TCRdb reprocessed the 5' RACE reads and keeps a single row for each CDR3 protein, giving no DNA. In all, the sample yields over 150,000 distinct CDR3 sequences. Sequenced material: naive CXCR3+ CD8+ T cells from blood. The receptor source for this set is a human donor in good health. Some clones in this sample may be carry-over from other donors' samples. CDR3s include the opening cysteine and the closing phenylalanine or tryptophan. The order of the fields is J gene, V gene, CDR3 protein.

TRBJ2-7,TRBV20-1,CSARVSPITSGAYEQYF
TRBJ2-1,TRBV11-2,CASSLGVVGEGYNEQFF
TRBJ2-1,TRBV23-1,CASSLKGRASYNEQFF
TRBJ1-1,TRBV28,CASREQGWGTEAFF
TRBJ1-2,TRBV7-9,CASSLGSPSNYGYTF
TRBJ1-2,TRBV7-7,CASGPWVYAYTF
TRBJ1-2,TRBV6-6,CATTNPPGHLYGYTF
TRBJ1-1,TRBV7-9,CASSLLVTEAFF
TRBJ1-2,TRBV7-8,CASSMGGGYTF
TRBJ1-1,TRBV6-1,CASSFDWGSEAFF
TRBJ2-2,TRBV9,CASSPSGSSGGADGELFF
TRBJ2-1,TRBV7-9,CASSQTGREQFF
TRBJ2-1,TRBV2,CASKPLAGAEQFF
TRBJ2-3,TRBV29-1,CSVVAQITDTQYF
TRBJ2-5,TRBV12-3/TRBV12-4,CASSLAYRGRSGTQYF
TRBJ2-2,TRBV7-6,CASRGSRGANTGELFF
TRBJ1-1,TRBV12-5,CASGFSGSNTEAFF